The clone carrying this TCR beta chain appeared a few times. FACS was used to enrich TEMRA cells, whereas the CD8+ and CD4+ T cells were obtained by negative isolation. The data were taken from a study of CD8 T cells in Susac syndrome. The RNA input was roughly 0.45 to 1 ug, and it was reverse transcribed with random hexamers. Amplification of TCR beta CDR3 by immunoSEQ multiplex PCR spanned 54 Vbeta and 13 Jbeta. MiXCR, run by TCRdb on the immunoSEQ multiplex PCR reads, gives a single entry per CDR3 protein. The sample includes 75,000 or so distinct CDR3 sequences, over 85% of them seen just once. The V gene end was trimmed by 0 bases and the J gene end by 0 bases; junction bases not matched to a gene: 2. This CDR3 has 16 amino acids. Germline CDR1 SGHAT, CDR2 FQDESV (reference sequence).

The sequence derives from a human donor with Susac syndrome. The chain links TRBV11-1 to TRBJ2-1, with TRBD2 identical over 7 bases. The material sequenced was CD8+ T cells from PBMCs. The CDR3 sequence is CASSLAGGSSYNEQFF. The CDR3 DNA is TGTGCCAGCAGCTTAGCGGGCGGGAGCTCCTACAATGAGCAGTTCTTC. The variable domain in full, with the rest retrieved from reference TRBV11-1 and TRBJ2-1, is EAEVAQSPRYKITEKSQAVAFWCDPISGHATLYWYRQILGQGPELLVQFQDESVVDDSQLPKDRFSAERLKGVDSTLKIQPAELGDSAMYLCASSLAGGSSYNEQFFGPGTRLTVL.